Listed here is a single TCR beta chain. Its antigen is currently not known. The record has no base qualities; no much larger clone is one base away. Each collaborating institution followed its own protocols to collect whole blood in K2EDTA tubes. Collaborator samples were shipped for TCRbeta analysis as frozen whole blood, isolated PBMCs, or DNA extracted from either sample type. TCRbeta CDR3 regions were amplified from genomic DNA using the immunoSEQ Assay, a bias-controlled multiplex PCR. Per the source publication's procedure: Nucleated cell counts per sample were estimated from amplification of reference gene primers within the assay. To quantify the absolute abundance of each unique TCRbeta CDR3 rearrangement, sequence reads were collapsed and filtered. For each sample, productive Simpson clonality was calculated as the square root of Simpson's diversity index over productive rearrangements. The source is immuneACCESS, and TCRdb retained only in-frame sequences with V and J called. Part of the clones is not carried over; for the studies checked, unresolved V genes explain less than half of this, and the remainder is unexplained. The V and J calls and the clone size are those of that table, but D and trimming were determined from the DNA. In this sample the table shows 240,000 or so clones, approximately 88% of which occur a single time. Around 0.8% of the sample belongs to the ten largest clones.

This sample stems from a study of blood T cell repertoires in COVID-19 (TCRdb year 2020). The study in broad terms: Samples covering the acute and convalescent phases of COVID-19 were provided by collaborators in the United States, Italy and Spain. The prospective study material was composed of cDNA or gDNA derived from T cells, B-cell-depleted T cells, or PBMCs. Deeply sampled blood TCRbeta repertoires from subjects exposed to, actively infected with, or recovered from COVID-19 were included in the dataset. The repertoires were released in a freely available public database intended as a resource for research on the immune response to SARS-CoV-2. Samples were obtained from the ongoing ImmuneRACE study (first 160 participants) and from approximately 1,200 subjects provided by 6 global collaborators. The sample metadata nearly always contained a de-identified subject ID, COVID-19 status, age in years and sex. HLA class I and class II types, where available, came from metadata supplied by the sample provider rather than from assay-based typing.

Results the study describes overall, beyond this receptor: The quantity of clinical and demographic metadata differed by source and by participant and was supplied without curation.

The germline V and J ends show losses of 6 bases and 5 bases respectively, and no gene match explains 6 bases of the junction. From a lookup of the germline V gene, CDR1 and CDR2 are SNHLY and FYNNEI. Its CDR3 holds 14 amino acids, cysteine through phenylalanine. The retained sequence is limited to the CDR3, 42 bases, with the frame set at the first base. Sequencing was performed on peripheral blood. This sequence originates from a young woman with acute or convalescent COVID-19. The V and J segments used are TRBV2 and TRBJ1-4, with 7 middle bases fitting TRBD1. The DNA reads TGTGCCAGCAGGGTGACAGGGTCAAATGAAAAACTGTTTTTT. It specifies CASRVTGSNEKLFF.